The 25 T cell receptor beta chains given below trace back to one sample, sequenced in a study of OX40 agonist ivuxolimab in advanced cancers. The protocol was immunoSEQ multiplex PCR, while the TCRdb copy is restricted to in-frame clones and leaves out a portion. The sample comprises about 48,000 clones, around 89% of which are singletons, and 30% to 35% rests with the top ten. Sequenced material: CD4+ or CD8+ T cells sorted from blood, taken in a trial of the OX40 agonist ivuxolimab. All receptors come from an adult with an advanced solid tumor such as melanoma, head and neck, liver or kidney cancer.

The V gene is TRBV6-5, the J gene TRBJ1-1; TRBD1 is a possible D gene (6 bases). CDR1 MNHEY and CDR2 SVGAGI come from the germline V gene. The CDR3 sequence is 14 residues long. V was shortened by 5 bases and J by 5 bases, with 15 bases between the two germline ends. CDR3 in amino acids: CASSRQERGTEAFF. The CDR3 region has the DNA TGTGCCAGCAGTCGACAGGAACGGGGGACTGAAGCTTTCTTT.

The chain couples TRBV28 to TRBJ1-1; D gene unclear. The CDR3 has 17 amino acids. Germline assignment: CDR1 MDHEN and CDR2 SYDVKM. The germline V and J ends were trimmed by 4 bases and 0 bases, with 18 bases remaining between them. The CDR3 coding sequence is TGTGCCAGCAGTTCTCTCGTAATGACGGACTTGAACACTGAAGCTTTCTTT. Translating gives CASSSLVMTDLNTEAFF.

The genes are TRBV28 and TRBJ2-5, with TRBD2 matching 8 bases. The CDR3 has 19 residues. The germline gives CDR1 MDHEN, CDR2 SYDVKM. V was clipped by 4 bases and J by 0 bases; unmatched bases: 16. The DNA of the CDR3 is TGTGCCAGCAGTTCGGCCTCAACTAGCGGAGGCCCGTACCAAGAGACCCAGTACTTC. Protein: CASSSASTSGGPYQETQYF.

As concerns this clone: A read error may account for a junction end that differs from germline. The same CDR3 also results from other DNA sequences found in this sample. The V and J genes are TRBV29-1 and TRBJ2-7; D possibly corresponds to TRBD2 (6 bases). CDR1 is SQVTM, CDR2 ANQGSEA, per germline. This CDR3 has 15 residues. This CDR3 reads CSVEGPRGSSYEQYF. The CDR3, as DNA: TGCAGCGTCGAAGGCCCGCGGGGAAGCTCCTACGAGCAGTACTTC.

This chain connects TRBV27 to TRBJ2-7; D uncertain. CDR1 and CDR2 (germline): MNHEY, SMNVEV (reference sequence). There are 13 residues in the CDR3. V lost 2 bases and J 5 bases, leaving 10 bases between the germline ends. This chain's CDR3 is CASSLNGWDEQYF. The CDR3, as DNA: TGTGCCAGCAGTTTAAACGGCTGGGACGAGCAGTACTTC.

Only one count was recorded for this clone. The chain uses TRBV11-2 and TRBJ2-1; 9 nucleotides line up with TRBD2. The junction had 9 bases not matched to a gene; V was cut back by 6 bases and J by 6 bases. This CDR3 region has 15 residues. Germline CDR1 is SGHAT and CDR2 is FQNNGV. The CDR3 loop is CASRTDSGRSNEQFF. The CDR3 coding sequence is TGTGCCAGCAGGACCGATAGCGGGAGAAGCAATGAGCAGTTCTTC.

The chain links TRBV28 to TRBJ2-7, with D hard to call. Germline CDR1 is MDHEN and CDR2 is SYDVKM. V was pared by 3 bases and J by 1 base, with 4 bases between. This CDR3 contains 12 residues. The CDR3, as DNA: TGTGCCAGCAGTTTCGGATCCTACGAGCAGTACTTC. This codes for CASSFGSYEQYF. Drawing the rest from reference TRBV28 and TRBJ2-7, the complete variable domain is DVKVTQSSRYLVKRTGEKVFLECVQDMDHENMFWYRQDPGLGLRLIYFSYDVKMKEKGDIPEGYSVSREKKERFSLILESASTNQTSMYLCASSFGSYEQYFGPGTRLTVT.

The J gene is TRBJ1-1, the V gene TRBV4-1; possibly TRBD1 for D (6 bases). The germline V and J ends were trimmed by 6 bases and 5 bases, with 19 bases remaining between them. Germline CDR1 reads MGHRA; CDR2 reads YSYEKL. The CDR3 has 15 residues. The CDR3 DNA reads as TGCGCCAGCAGACGGGTCTCACAGGGTCGAACTGAAGCTTTCTTT. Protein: CASRRVSQGRTEAFF.

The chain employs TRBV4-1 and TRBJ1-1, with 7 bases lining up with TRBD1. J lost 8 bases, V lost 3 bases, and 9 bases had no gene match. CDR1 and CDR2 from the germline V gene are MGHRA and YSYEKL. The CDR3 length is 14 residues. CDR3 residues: CASSHAPGQIEAFF. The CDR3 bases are TGCGCCAGCAGCCACGCCCCGGGACAGATAGAAGCTTTCTTT.

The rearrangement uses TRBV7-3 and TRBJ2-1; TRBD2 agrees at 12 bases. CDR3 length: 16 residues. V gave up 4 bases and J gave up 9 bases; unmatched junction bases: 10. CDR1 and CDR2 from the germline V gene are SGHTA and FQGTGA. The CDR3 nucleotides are TGTGCCAGCAGCTCCATGACTAGCGGGAGATCAGGTGAGCAGTTCTTC. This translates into CASSSMTSGRSGEQFF.

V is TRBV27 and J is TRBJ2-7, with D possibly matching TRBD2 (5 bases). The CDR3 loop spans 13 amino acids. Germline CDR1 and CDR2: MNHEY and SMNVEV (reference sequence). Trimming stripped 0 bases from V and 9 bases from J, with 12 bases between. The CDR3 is CASSLSQEAGQYF. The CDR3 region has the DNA TGTGCCAGCAGTTTATCGCAGGAGGCAGGGCAGTACTTC.

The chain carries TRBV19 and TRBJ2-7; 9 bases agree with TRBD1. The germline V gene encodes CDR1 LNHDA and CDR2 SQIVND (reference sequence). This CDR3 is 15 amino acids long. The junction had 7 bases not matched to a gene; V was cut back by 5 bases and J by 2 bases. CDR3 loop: CASSPGQGQAYEQYF. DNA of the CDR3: TGTGCCAGTAGTCCGGGACAGGGTCAAGCCTACGAGCAGTACTTC. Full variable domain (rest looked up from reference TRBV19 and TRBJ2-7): DGGITQSPKYLFRKEGQNVTLSCEQNLNHDAMYWYRQDPGQGLRLIYYSQIVNDFQKGDIAEGYSVSREKKESFPLTVTSAQKNPTAFYLCASSPGQGQAYEQYFGPGTRLTVT.

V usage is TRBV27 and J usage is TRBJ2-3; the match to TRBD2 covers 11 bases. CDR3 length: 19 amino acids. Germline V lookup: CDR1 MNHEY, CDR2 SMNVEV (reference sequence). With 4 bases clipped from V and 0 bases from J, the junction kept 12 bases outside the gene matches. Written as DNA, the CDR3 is TGTGCCAGCAGTTCTCCAAGGGGACTAGCGGAGACAAGCACAGATACGCAGTATTTT. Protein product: CASSSPRGLAETSTDTQYF.

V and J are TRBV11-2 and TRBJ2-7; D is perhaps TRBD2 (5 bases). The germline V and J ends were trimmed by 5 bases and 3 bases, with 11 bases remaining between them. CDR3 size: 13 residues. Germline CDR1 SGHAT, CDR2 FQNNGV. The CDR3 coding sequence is TGTGCCAGCAGCGCCCGGGGAGACTACGAGCAGTACTTC. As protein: CASSARGDYEQYF.

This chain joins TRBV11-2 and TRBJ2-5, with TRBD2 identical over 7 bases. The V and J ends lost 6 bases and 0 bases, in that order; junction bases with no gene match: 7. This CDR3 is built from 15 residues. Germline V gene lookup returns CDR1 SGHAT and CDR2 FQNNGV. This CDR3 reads CASREFGLDQETQYF. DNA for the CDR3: TGTGCCAGCAGAGAATTCGGACTAGACCAAGAGACCCAGTACTTC.

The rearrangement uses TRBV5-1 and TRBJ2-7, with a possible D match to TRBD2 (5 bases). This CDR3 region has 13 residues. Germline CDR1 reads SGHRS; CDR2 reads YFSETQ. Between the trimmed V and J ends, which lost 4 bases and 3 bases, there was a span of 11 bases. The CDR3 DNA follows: TGCGCCAGCAGCCCCGAACGGGGCTACGAGCAGTACTTC. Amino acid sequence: CASSPERGYEQYF. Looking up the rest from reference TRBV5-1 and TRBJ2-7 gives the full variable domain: KAGVTQTPRYLIKTRGQQVTLSCSPISGHRSVSWYQQTPGQGLQFLFEYFSETQRNKGNFPGRFSGRQFSNSRSEMNVSTLELGDSALYLCASSPERGYEQYFGPGTRLTVT.

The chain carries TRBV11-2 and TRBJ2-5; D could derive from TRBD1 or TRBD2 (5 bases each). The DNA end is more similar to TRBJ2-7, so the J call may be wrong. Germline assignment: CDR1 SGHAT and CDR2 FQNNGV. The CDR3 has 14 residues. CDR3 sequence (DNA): TGTGCCAGCAGCCCAGAGGGACGGACCTACGAGCAGTACTTC. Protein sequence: CASSPEGRTYEQYF.

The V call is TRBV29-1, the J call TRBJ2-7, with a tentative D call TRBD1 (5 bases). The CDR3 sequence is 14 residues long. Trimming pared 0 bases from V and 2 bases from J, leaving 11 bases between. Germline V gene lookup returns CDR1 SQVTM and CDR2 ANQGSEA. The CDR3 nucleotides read TGCAGCGTTGAAGATGCGGACATTCCCTACGAGCAGTACTTC. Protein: CSVEDADIPYEQYF.

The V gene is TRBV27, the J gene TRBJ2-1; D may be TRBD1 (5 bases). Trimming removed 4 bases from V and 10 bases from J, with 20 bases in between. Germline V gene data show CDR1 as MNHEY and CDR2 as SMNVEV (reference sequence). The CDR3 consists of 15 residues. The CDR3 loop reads CASSSQDRTALEQFF. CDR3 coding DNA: TGTGCCAGCAGTTCACAGGACCGAACAGCCCTGGAGCAGTTCTTC.

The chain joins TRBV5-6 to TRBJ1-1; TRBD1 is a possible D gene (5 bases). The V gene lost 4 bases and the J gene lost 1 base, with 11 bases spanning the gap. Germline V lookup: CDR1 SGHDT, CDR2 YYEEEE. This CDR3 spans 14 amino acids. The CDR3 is CASSDAGENTEAFF. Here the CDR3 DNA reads TGTGCCAGCAGCGACGCGGGGGAGAACACTGAAGCTTTCTTT.

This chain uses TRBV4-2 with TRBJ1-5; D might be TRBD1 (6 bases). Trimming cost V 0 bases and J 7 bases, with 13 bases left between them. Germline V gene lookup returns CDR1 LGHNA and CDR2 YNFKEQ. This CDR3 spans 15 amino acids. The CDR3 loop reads CASSQDPGVRQPQHF. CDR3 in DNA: TGTGCCAGCAGCCAAGATCCAGGGGTTAGGCAGCCCCAGCATTTT.

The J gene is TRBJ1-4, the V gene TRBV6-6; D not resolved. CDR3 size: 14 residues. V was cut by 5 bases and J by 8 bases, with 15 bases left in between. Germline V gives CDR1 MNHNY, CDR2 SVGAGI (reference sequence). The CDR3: CASSTRTEGEKLFF. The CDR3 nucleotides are TGTGCCAGCAGTACCAGGACGGAGGGCGAAAAACTGTTTTTT.

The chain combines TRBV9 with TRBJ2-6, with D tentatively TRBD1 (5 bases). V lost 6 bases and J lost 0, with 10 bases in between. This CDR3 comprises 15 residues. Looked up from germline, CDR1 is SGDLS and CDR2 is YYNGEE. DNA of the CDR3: TGTGCCAGCAATCAGGGTTCCTCTGGGGCCAACGTCCTGACTTTC. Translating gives CASNQGSSGANVLTF. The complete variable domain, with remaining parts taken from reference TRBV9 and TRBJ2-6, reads DSGVTQTPKHLITATGQRVTLRCSPRSGDLSVYWYQQSLDQGLQFLIQYYNGEERAKGNILERFSAQQFPDLHSELNLSSLELGDSALYFCASNQGSSGANVLTFGAGSRLTVL.

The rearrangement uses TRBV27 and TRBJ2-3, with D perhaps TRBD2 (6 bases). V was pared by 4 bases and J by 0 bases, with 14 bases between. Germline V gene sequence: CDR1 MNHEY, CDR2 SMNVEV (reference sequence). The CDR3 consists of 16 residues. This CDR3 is CASSYRTGLSTDTQYF. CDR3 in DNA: TGTGCCAGCAGTTACCGGACGGGACTTAGCACAGATACGCAGTATTTT.

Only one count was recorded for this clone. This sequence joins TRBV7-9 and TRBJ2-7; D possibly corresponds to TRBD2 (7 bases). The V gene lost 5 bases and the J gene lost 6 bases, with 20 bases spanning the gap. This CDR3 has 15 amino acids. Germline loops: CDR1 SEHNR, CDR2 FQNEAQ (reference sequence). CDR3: CASSPRGGGSTEQYF. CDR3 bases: TGTGCCAGCAGCCCGAGAGGCGGGGGCTCGACCGAGCAGTACTTC.